The TCR beta chain under discussion was sequenced for a study of T cells in Graves' hyperthyroidism and ophthalmopathy. This clonotype occurred many times. V lost 2 bases and J lost 3; bases outside the gene matches: 8. Germline CDR1 SGHTA, CDR2 FQGNSA. The CDR3 is 16 amino acids. The TCR beta CDR3 regions underwent amplification using RNA transcripts as the source. Using the HTBI primer set, a first-round RT-PCR was run on the TCR CDR3. In TCRdb, the multiplex PCR reads were re-called with MiXCR into one record per CDR3 protein. The repertoire holds around 620,000 distinct CDR3 sequences, with 40% to 55% as singletons.

This receptor was taken from an adult woman with Graves' disease, either hyperthyroidism or ophthalmopathy (not recorded which). Sequencing used peripheral blood or thyroid tissue (not recorded which). V and J are TRBV7-2 and TRBJ2-7; 9 nucleotides agree with TRBD1. The CDR3 coding sequence is TGTGCCAGCAGCTTATATGTTACAGGGGGCAGCTACGAGCAGTACTTC. It codes for CASSLYVTGGSYEQYF.